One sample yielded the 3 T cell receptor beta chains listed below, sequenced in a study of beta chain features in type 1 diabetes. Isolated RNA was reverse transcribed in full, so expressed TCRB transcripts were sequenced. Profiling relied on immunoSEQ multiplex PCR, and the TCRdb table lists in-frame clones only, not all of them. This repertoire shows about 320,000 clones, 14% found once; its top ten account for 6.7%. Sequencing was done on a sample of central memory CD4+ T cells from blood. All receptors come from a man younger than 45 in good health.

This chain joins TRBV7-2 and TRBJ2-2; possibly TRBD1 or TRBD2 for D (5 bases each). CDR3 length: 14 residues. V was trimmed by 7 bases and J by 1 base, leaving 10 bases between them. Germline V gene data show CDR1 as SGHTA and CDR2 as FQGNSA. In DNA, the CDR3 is TGTGCCAGCACCGGGACGCGGAACACCGGGGAGCTGTTTTTT. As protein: CASTGTRNTGELFF.

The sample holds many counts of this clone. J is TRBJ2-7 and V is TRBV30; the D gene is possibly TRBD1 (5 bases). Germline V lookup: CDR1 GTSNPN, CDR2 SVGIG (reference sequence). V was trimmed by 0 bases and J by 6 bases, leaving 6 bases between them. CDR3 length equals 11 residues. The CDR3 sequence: CAWSVGVEQYV. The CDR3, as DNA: TGTGCCTGGAGTGTAGGGGTCGAGCAGTACGTC.

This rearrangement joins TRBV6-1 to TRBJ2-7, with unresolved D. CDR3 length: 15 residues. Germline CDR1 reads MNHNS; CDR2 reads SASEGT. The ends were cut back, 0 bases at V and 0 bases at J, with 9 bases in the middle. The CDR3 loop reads CASSEASRISYEQYF. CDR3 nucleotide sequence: TGTGCCAGCAGTGAAGCGTCCAGGATCTCCTACGAGCAGTACTTC.